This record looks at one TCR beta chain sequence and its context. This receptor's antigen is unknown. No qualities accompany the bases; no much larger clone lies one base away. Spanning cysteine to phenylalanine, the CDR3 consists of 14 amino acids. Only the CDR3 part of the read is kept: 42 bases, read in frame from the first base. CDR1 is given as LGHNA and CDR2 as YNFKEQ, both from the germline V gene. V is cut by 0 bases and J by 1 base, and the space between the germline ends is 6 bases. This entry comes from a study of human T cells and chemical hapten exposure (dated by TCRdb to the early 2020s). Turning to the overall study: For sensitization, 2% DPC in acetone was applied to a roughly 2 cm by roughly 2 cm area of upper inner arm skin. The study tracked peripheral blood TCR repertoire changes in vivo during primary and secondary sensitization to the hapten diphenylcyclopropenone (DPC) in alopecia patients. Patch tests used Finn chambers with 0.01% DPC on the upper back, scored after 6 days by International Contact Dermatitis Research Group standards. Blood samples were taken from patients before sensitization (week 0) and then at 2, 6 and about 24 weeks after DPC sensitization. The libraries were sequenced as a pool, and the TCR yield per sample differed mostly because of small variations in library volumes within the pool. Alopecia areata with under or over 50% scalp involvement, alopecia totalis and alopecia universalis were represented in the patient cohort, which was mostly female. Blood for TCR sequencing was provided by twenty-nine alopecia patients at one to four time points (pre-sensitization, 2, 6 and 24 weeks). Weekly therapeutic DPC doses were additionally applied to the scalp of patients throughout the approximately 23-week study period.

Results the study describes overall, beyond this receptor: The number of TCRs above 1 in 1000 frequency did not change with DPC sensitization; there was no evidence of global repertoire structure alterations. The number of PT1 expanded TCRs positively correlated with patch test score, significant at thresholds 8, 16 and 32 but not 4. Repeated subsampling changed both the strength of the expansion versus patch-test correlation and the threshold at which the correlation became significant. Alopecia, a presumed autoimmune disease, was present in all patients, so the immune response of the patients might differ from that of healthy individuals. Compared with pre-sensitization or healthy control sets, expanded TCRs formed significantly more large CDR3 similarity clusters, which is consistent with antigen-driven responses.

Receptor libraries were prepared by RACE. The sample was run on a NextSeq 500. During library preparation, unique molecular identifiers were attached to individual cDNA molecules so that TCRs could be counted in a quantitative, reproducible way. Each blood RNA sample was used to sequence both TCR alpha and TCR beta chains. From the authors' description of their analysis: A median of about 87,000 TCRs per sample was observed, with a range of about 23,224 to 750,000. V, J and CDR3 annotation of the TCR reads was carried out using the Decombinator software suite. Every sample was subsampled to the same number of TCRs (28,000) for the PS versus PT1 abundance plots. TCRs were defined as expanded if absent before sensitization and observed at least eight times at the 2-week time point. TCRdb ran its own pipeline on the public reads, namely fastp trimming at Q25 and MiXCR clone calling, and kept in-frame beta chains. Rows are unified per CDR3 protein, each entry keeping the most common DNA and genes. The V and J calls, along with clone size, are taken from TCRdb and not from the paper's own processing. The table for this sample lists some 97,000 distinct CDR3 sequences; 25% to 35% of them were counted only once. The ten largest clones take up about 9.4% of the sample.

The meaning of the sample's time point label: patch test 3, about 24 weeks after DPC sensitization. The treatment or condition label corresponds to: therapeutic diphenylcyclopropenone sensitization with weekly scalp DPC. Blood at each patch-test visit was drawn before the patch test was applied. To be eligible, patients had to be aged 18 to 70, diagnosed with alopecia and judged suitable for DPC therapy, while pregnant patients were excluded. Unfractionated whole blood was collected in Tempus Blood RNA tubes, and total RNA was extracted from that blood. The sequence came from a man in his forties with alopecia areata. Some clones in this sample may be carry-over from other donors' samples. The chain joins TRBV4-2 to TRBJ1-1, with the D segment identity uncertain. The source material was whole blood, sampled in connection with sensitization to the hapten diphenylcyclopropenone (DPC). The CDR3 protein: CASSQEAGNTEAFF. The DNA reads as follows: TGTGCCAGCAGCCAAGAGGCAGGGAACACTGAAGCTTTCTTT.